The sequence of this TCR beta chain was determined in a study of CD8+ T cells in alopecia areata. Study background: For the treated group, dosing was oral tofacitinib at 5 to 10 mg twice daily.

Both peripheral blood and punch biopsies of lesional scalp skin were obtained from patients who had alopecia areata. The CDR3 spans 11 residues. V gave up 1 base and J gave up 7 bases, with 7 bases separating them. Germline V gives CDR1 GTSNPN, CDR2 SVGIG (reference sequence). RNA was isolated and reverse transcribed to cDNA, the sequencing template. This table comes from immunoSEQ multiplex PCR, and its TCRdb copy is limited to in-frame clones, with some not included. The sample has some 150,000 clones; under 60% are singletons. The chain uses TRBV30 and TRBJ1-1, with no clear D. The sample was CD8+ T cells sorted from blood, taken at week 0. This TCR came from a human donor with alopecia areata. In nucleotides, the CDR3 is TGTGCCTGGAGTGAAGGCCTTGAAGCTTTCTTT. It translates to CAWSEGLEAFF. The full variable domain, completed using reference TRBV30 and TRBJ1-1, is SQTIHQWPATLVQPVGSPLSLECTVEGTSNPNLYWYRQAAGRGLQLLFYSVGIGQISSEVPQNLSASRPQDRQFILSSKKLLLSDSGFYLCAWSEGLEAFFGQGTRLTVV.